The present entry profiles one T cell receptor beta chain with its context. Because the CDR3 is missing its conserved closing phenylalanine or tryptophan, this is likely a read error. The patients all showed relapse after autologous stem cell transplantation, while their brentuximab vedotin exposure varied. Profiling relied on immunoSEQ multiplex PCR, and the TCRdb table lists in-frame clones only, not all of them. This sample has 47,000 or so clones, with 73% found just once. This entry comes from a study of PD-1 blockade in classical Hodgkin lymphoma. This CDR3 contains 13 residues. CDR1 MNHEY and CDR2 SMNVEV come from the germline V gene (reference sequence). V was shortened by 7 bases and J by 0 bases, with 9 bases between the two germline ends.

The rearrangement links TRBV27 to TRBJ1-2; D call uncertain. The sample in question was peripheral blood mononuclear cells (PBMCs), obtained at baseline. The receptor comes from a human donor with classical Hodgkin lymphoma. DNA of the CDR3: TGTGCCAGCACATCGGATGCTAACTATGGCTACACCCTC. Translated: CASTSDANYGYTL.